This T cell receptor beta chain was recovered during a study of T cell changes during pregnancy in multiple sclerosis. The CDR3 is 14 amino acids. Germline V CDR1 and CDR2: GTSNPN, SVGIG (reference sequence). Trimming removed 2 bases from V and 7 bases from J, with 12 bases in between. The method was immunoSEQ multiplex PCR; TCRdb's version includes in-frame clones alone and lacks a portion of them. The table records 60,000 to 70,000 clones, 80% to 95% of them present only once. The TCR was taken from a female donor with multiple sclerosis, enrolled in a pregnancy study. The chain carries TRBV30 and TRBJ1-6; a weak D match, TRBD1 (5 bases). The sample in question was peripheral blood, obtained in the second trimester of pregnancy. CDR3 nucleotide sequence: TGTGCCTGGAGTCCAGGGTACAGGAATTCACCCCTCCACTTT. This translates into CAWSPGYRNSPLHF.